This T cell receptor beta chain was recovered during a study of blood T cell repertoires in COVID-19. Per the original methods: Estimates of nucleated cell counts were drawn from the amplification of reference gene primers. The method was immunoSEQ multiplex PCR; TCRdb's version includes in-frame clones alone and lacks a portion of them. The DNA was the basis for D and trimming; V, J and clone size are from that table. The sample has around 290,000 clones, more than 75% seen once. The CDR3 length is 15 residues. Germline-derived CDR1 and CDR2 are SGHRS and YFSETQ. With 0 bases removed from V and 0 bases from J, the gap between germline ends came to 4 bases.

The V gene is TRBV5-1, the J gene TRBJ1-6, with no clear D. Input material: PBMCs or T cells enriched from blood (not recorded which). The source is an older woman in a cohort exposed to, infected with or recovered from COVID-19 (not recorded which). CDR3 bases: TGCGCCAGCAGCTTGGGGCCCTCCTATAATTCACCCCTCCACTTT. Its protein product is CASSLGPSYNSPLHF. The full variable domain, rest sourced from reference TRBV5-1 and TRBJ1-6, is KAGVTQTPRYLIKTRGQQVTLSCSPISGHRSVSWYQQTPGQGLQFLFEYFSETQRNKGNFPGRFSGRQFSNSRSEMNVSTLELGDSALYLCASSLGPSYNSPLHFGNGTRLTVT.